The clone carrying this TCR beta chain was seen more than once but under ten times. What it recognizes is unknown. A multiplex PCR was run with 60 Vbeta primers and 13 Jbeta primers. Clones were sequenced by immunoSEQ multiplex PCR, and TCRdb holds only the in-frame ones, with some missing. The table includes around 97,000 clones, roughly four fifths detected once. This sample was included in a study of cytomegalovirus exposure and HLA in healthy donors. At the level of the study: The Caucasian-associated ancestry cluster contained approximately 81% of the approximately 400 genotyped donors.

Overall study findings and caveats: Earlier results showed most TCR beta V segments being productive about 87% or about 30% of the time. Another analysis was done later, and it associated 15,000 to 20,000 TCR beta sequences with HLA alleles at 0.05 false discovery rate. Researchers reported from a later analysis that most CMV-associated TCR beta chains appeared HLA-restricted.

CDR1 and CDR2 from the germline V gene are SNHLY and FYNNEI. The CDR3 spans 14 residues. Trimming shortened V by 5 bases and J by 7 bases, and 14 bases separated the two germline ends. This rearrangement joins TRBV2 to TRBJ2-2; tentative D call: TRBD2 (6 bases). The receptor's source is a man in his forties in good health and CMV-seropositive. The sample comprised PBMCs. The CDR3 DNA reads as TGTGCCAGCAGTCGGGACTTAAGTATCGGGGAGCTGTTTTTT. Protein sequence: CASSRDLSIGELFF.